One sample yielded the 30 T cell receptor beta chains listed below, sequenced in a study of cytomegalovirus exposure and HLA in healthy donors. With 60 Vbeta and 13 Jbeta primers, the PCR was carried out. The method was immunoSEQ multiplex PCR; TCRdb's version includes in-frame clones alone and lacks a portion of them. The sample records about 160,000 clones, roughly 85% being singletons. Sequenced material: PBMCs. These receptors came from a male donor in good health and CMV-seronegative.

This clone was observed a single time. The chain is built from TRBV4-3 and TRBJ1-6; 8 bases are a match to TRBD1. Germline values: CDR1 LGHNA, CDR2 YSLEER. The CDR3 length is 17 residues. After removal of 0 bases from V and 10 bases from J, the junction contained 11 bases not matched to a gene. CDR3 coding DNA: TGCGCCAGCAGCCAAGATGATCCTAGGACAGGGAAGTCACCCCTCCACTTT. It translates to CASSQDDPRTGKSPLHF.

The rearrangement uses TRBV18 and TRBJ1-2; D is unresolved. V lost 2 bases and J lost 4, with 11 bases in between. The CDR3 spans 14 residues. Germline V gene sequence: CDR1 KGHSH, CDR2 LQKENI. CDR3 amino acids: CASSPEGLAYGYTF. The CDR3, as DNA: TGTGCCAGCTCACCAGAGGGTCTGGCCTATGGCTACACCTTC.

This sequence joins TRBV29-1 and TRBJ2-7; 10 bases map to TRBD2. The CDR3 covers 11 residues. With 7 bases clipped from V and 3 bases from J, the junction kept 0 bases outside the gene matches. Germline V gene data show CDR1 as SQVTM and CDR2 as ANQGSEA. DNA for the CDR3: TGCAGCGGGACTAGCGGCTACGAGCAGTACTTC. Protein sequence: CSGTSGYEQYF.

As concerns this clone: Additional DNA sequences in this sample encode the identical CDR3. The rearrangement uses TRBV6-6 and TRBJ2-3, with TRBD1 matching over 11 bases. The V gene's germline CDR1 is MNHNY and CDR2 SVGAGI (reference sequence). The V and J ends lost 7 bases and 5 bases, in that order; junction bases with no gene match: 11. CDR3 size: 16 residues. CDR3 DNA: TGTGCCAGCAAACGATCGGGACAGGGGGGGGGAGATACGCAGTATTTT. Translation gives CASKRSGQGGGDTQYF.

V is TRBV10-3 and J is TRBJ1-1; D not certain. From germline, CDR1 is ENHRY and CDR2 SYGVKD. The CDR3 length is 12 residues. V was trimmed by 3 bases and J by 8 bases, leaving 10 bases between them. DNA of the CDR3: TGTGCCATCAGTGATATGAGGGAGGAAGCTTTCTTT. As protein: CAISDMREEAFF.

The gene calls are TRBV28 and TRBJ2-7, with unresolved D. CDR1 and CDR2 (germline): MDHEN, SYDVKM. The CDR3 runs to 15 residues. With 5 bases removed from V and 2 bases from J, the gap between germline ends came to 16 bases. The CDR3 sequence is CASSPHLVFTYEQYF. For the CDR3, the DNA is TGTGCCAGCAGTCCCCATCTAGTTTTCACCTACGAGCAGTACTTC.

This chain joins TRBV19 and TRBJ2-6; 12 bases agree with TRBD1. CDR1 LNHDA and CDR2 SQIVND come from the germline V gene (reference sequence). V gave up 4 bases and J gave up 3 bases; unmatched junction bases: 10. CDR3 length: 19 residues. CDR3 in amino acids: CASSKMGQGAPVGANVLTF. The CDR3 bases are TGTGCCAGTAGTAAAATGGGACAGGGGGCGCCGGTTGGGGCCAACGTCCTGACTTTC.

The chain employs TRBV19 and TRBJ1-2, with TRBD1 matching 8 bases. Trimming cost V 5 bases and J 5 bases; bases outside gene matches: 7. Germline CDR1 reads LNHDA; CDR2 reads SQIVND (reference sequence). CDR3 length equals 14 residues. CDR3 region: CASSAGQGVYGYTF. The CDR3 bases are TGTGCCAGTAGTGCCGGACAGGGTGTGTATGGCTACACCTTC. Drawing the rest from reference TRBV19 and TRBJ1-2, the complete variable domain is DGGITQSPKYLFRKEGQNVTLSCEQNLNHDAMYWYRQDPGQGLRLIYYSQIVNDFQKGDIAEGYSVSREKKESFPLTVTSAQKNPTAFYLCASSAGQGVYGYTFGSGTRLTVV.

The chain couples TRBV9 to TRBJ2-7, with 7 bases matching TRBD2. The CDR3 is 20 amino acids. Germline V gene lookup returns CDR1 SGDLS and CDR2 YYNGEE. V was pared by 0 bases and J by 0 bases, with 18 bases of the junction left unmatched. The CDR3 DNA is TGTGCCAGCAGCGTAGAGGTCGGTCCGCATGGGGACTATCCCTCCTACGAGCAGTACTTC. Its translation is CASSVEVGPHGDYPSYEQYF.

The chain is built from TRBV6-4 and TRBJ1-2; D remains ambiguous. The CDR3 runs 17 residues. Germline lookup yields CDR1 MRHNA and CDR2 SNTAGT. Trimming shortened V by 5 bases and J by 0 bases, and 19 bases separated the two germline ends. The CDR3 nucleotides are TGTGCCAGCAGTTCCCAGGCGGGTGACCTCCCTAACTATGGCTACACCTTC. It specifies CASSSQAGDLPNYGYTF.

This rearrangement joins TRBV6-1 to TRBJ2-5; 7 positions agree with TRBD2. Germline values: CDR1 MNHNS, CDR2 SASEGT. V dropped 4 bases and J dropped 2; count of bases not matched to a gene: 10. The CDR3 extends over 16 amino acids. CDR3 residues: CASSVYSGGGQETQYF. The CDR3 DNA is TGTGCCAGCAGTGTTTACAGCGGCGGGGGTCAAGAGACCCAGTACTTC.

J is TRBJ2-1 and V is TRBV29-1; TRBD1 matches at 11 bases. J lost 7 bases, V lost 7 bases, and 9 bases had no gene match. The CDR3 runs 14 residues. The germline V gene encodes CDR1 SQVTM and CDR2 ANQGSEA. The CDR3 loop reads CSARTGGVGNEQFF. The CDR3 DNA reads as TGCAGCGCCCGGACAGGGGGCGTAGGAAATGAGCAGTTCTTC.

This chain uses TRBV30 with TRBJ2-1; TRBD1 matches 8 bases. CDR3 length: 12 amino acids. Germline assignment: CDR1 GTSNPN and CDR2 SVGIG (reference sequence). Trimming took 4 bases from V and 10 from J; bases not matched to a gene: 6. CDR3 protein: CAWTGGLFEQFF. CDR3 DNA sequence: TGTGCCTGGACAGGGGGCCTTTTCGAGCAGTTCTTC.

The rearrangement joins TRBV19 to TRBJ1-1, with D tentatively TRBD1 (6 bases). Germline V gene data show CDR1 as LNHDA and CDR2 as SQIVND (reference sequence). Trimming took 5 bases from V and 4 from J, leaving 17 bases between them. CDR3 length: 15 amino acids. For the CDR3, the DNA is TGTGCCAGTAGTTCAACACAGGGAGGGCGCACTGAAGCTTTCTTT. It specifies CASSSTQGGRTEAFF. The whole variable domain, remainder taken from reference TRBV19 and TRBJ1-1, is DGGITQSPKYLFRKEGQNVTLSCEQNLNHDAMYWYRQDPGQGLRLIYYSQIVNDFQKGDIAEGYSVSREKKESFPLTVTSAQKNPTAFYLCASSSTQGGRTEAFFGQGTRLTVV.

The chain uses TRBV21-1 and TRBJ2-7; the table's D call TRBD2 went unverified against the DNA. TRBV21-1 is deemed a pseudogene. The CDR3 spans 16 residues. The CDR3 nucleotides are TGTGCCAGCAGCAAAGGTTGGACGGGAGCGAACCACGAGCAGTACTTC. This codes for CASSKGWTGANHEQYF.

The V and J genes are TRBV9 and TRBJ1-4; 7 nucleotides match TRBD1. Germline-derived CDR1 and CDR2 are SGDLS and YYNGEE. With V trimmed by 0 bases and J by 3 bases, 8 bases remained unmatched. The CDR3 totals 17 residues. CDR3 in DNA: TGTGCCAGCAGCGTAGGTCCCGGACAGGCGTCTAATGAAAAACTGTTTTTT. It specifies CASSVGPGQASNEKLFF.

The chain is built from TRBV28 and TRBJ1-4; 9 bases match TRBD1. Germline V gene lookup returns CDR1 MDHEN and CDR2 SYDVKM. This CDR3 spans 15 amino acids. The V segment lost 6 bases and the J segment 6 bases; nucleotides outside the gene matches: 8. The CDR3 DNA reads TGTGCCAGCAGATCACCGGGACAGGGCTATGAAAAACTGTTTTTT. The encoded protein is CASRSPGQGYEKLFF.

This rearrangement joins TRBV7-7 to TRBJ2-5; 9 nucleotides match TRBD1. The germline V gene has CDR1 SSHAT and CDR2 FNYEAQ (reference sequence). Trimming took 5 bases from V and 5 from J; bases not matched to a gene: 9. The CDR3 is made up of 15 amino acids. CDR3 amino acids: CASSRYRGLRETQYF. CDR3 coding DNA: TGTGCCAGCAGCCGCTACAGGGGGCTCCGGGAGACCCAGTACTTC.

The CDR3 DNA sequence: TGTGCCAGCCGGATGATAGACTCTTTTGGCTCCTACGAGCAGTACTTC. It is translated as CASRMIDSFGSYEQYF. The V call is TRBV27, the J call TRBJ2-7; D uncertain. This CDR3 comprises 16 residues. The V end lost 8 bases, the J end lost 0 bases, and 20 bases lay between the germline ends. The germline gives CDR1 MNHEY, CDR2 SMNVEV (reference sequence).

The rearrangement uses TRBV6-1 and TRBJ2-7; a weak D match, TRBD2 (6 bases). The V gene's germline CDR1 is MNHNS and CDR2 SASEGT. CDR3 length equals 14 residues. Trimming stripped 6 bases from V and 0 bases from J, with 12 bases between. The CDR3 coding sequence is TGTGCCAGCAGACACGTCGGGGGCTCCTACGAGCAGTACTTC. Translating it yields CASRHVGGSYEQYF.

V is TRBV6-1 and J is TRBJ2-2; TRBD2 matches 10 bases. CDR3 length equals 15 residues. The germline V gene has CDR1 MNHNS and CDR2 SASEGT. V dropped 2 bases and J dropped 6; count of bases not matched to a gene: 3. This CDR3 is CASSETSGTAGELFF. Here the CDR3 DNA reads TGTGCCAGCAGTGAAACTAGCGGGACCGCCGGGGAGCTGTTTTTT.

The chain uses TRBV4-1 and TRBJ2-4, with 9 nucleotides matching TRBD1. Germline V gene data show CDR1 as MGHRA and CDR2 as YSYEKL. The CDR3 sequence is 18 residues long. J lost 8 bases, V lost 1 base, and 15 bases had no gene match. The chain's CDR3 is CASSQASSIRTGVYIQYF. CDR3 DNA sequence: TGCGCCAGCAGCCAAGCCTCCTCGATTCGGACAGGGGTTTACATTCAGTACTTC.

This clone showed up just once. This sequence joins TRBV19 and TRBJ1-5; D gene ambiguous. The germline V and J ends were trimmed by 3 bases and 4 bases, with 16 bases remaining between them. CDR1 LNHDA and CDR2 SQIVND come from the germline V gene (reference sequence). There are 16 residues in the CDR3. The CDR3: CASSIPRSRGNQPQHF. Here the CDR3 DNA reads TGTGCCAGTAGTATCCCCCGATCGAGAGGAAATCAGCCCCAGCATTTT.

The V call is TRBV5-4, the J call TRBJ2-1, with D hard to call. CDR3 length: 13 residues. Trimming removed 5 bases at V and 0 bases at J, with 6 bases between. Looked up from germline, CDR1 is SGHNT and CDR2 is YYREEE (reference sequence). DNA of the CDR3: TGTGCCAGCAGAAGCGACTCCTACAATGAGCAGTTCTTC. Protein product: CASRSDSYNEQFF. Complete variable domain (other parts from reference TRBV5-4 and TRBJ2-1): ETGVTQSPTHLIKTRGQQVTLRCSSQSGHNTVSWYQQALGQGPQFIFQYYREEENGRGNFPPRFSGLQFPNYSSELNVNALELDDSALYLCASRSDSYNEQFFGPGTRLTVL.

This clone was counted a few times. The genes are TRBV5-4 and TRBJ2-1, with D possibly being TRBD2 (6 bases). V lost 2 bases to trimming and J lost 10 bases, with 13 bases between them. Germline V gene data show CDR1 as SGHNT and CDR2 as YYREEE (reference sequence). This CDR3 has 13 residues. The CDR3 loop is CASSFGGTGEQFF. Written as DNA, the CDR3 is TGTGCCAGCAGCTTTGGCGGGACGGGCGAGCAGTTCTTC.

V is TRBV4-2 and J is TRBJ1-4; TRBD1 matches 10 bases. Germline V CDR1 and CDR2: LGHNA, YNFKEQ. Unmatched junction bases numbered 7, after V lost 4 bases and J lost 8 bases. The CDR3 is made up of 15 amino acids. The CDR3 DNA is TGTGCCAGCAGCCCCAGGGGGACAGGGGAAGAAAAACTGTTTTTT. Translated, it gives CASSPRGTGEEKLFF.

The chain joins TRBV6-5 to TRBJ1-2; tentative D call: TRBD1 (5 bases). The CDR3 is 14 residues long. V lost 5 bases and J lost 2, with 12 bases in between. Germline CDR1 reads MNHEY; CDR2 reads SVGAGI. The CDR3 spells CASSTRVPNYGYTF. In nucleotides, the CDR3 is TGTGCCAGCAGTACCAGGGTCCCCAACTATGGCTACACCTTC.

This clone has more than one count but fewer than ten. The chain employs TRBV5-6 and TRBJ2-3; D might be TRBD1 (5 bases). The CDR3 spans 14 residues. Germline V CDR1 and CDR2: SGHDT, YYEEEE. Trimming stripped 1 base from V and 6 bases from J, with 12 bases between. DNA for the CDR3: TGTGCCAGCAGCTTGATTGGGGCGAAGGATACGCAGTATTTT. It specifies CASSLIGAKDTQYF.

This chain links TRBV6-5 with TRBJ1-3; D gene uncertain. The V end lost 2 bases, the J end lost 3 bases, and 5 bases lay between the germline ends. CDR3 length: 13 residues. Germline V CDR1 and CDR2: MNHEY, SVGAGI. The CDR3 sequence is CASSYRGGNTIYF. The DNA of the CDR3 is TGTGCCAGCAGTTACCGGGGTGGAAACACCATATATTTT.

CDR3 residues: CASSLLAGGGGELFF. The DNA for the CDR3 is TGTGCCAGCAGCTTACTAGCGGGAGGGGGCGGGGAGCTGTTTTTT. The rearrangement joins TRBV7-2 to TRBJ2-2; 12 bases align to TRBD2. Unmatched junction bases numbered 2, after V lost 2 bases and J lost 7 bases. The CDR3 spans 15 residues. Germline lookup yields CDR1 SGHTA and CDR2 FQGNSA.